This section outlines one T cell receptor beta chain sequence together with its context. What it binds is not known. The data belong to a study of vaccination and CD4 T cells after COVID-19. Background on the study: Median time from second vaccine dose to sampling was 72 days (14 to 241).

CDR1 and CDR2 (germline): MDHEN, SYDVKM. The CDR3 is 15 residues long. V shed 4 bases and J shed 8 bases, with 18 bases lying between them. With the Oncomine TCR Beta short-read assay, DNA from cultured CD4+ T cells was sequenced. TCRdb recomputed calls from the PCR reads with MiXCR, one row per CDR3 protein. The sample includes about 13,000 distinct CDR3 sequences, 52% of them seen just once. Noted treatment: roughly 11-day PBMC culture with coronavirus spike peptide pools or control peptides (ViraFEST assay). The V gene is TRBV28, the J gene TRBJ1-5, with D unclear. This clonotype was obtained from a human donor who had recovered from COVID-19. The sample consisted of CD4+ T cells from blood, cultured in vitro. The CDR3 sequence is CASSSGGMLLEPQHF. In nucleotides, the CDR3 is TGTGCCAGCAGTTCGGGAGGAATGCTTTTGGAGCCCCAGCATTTT.